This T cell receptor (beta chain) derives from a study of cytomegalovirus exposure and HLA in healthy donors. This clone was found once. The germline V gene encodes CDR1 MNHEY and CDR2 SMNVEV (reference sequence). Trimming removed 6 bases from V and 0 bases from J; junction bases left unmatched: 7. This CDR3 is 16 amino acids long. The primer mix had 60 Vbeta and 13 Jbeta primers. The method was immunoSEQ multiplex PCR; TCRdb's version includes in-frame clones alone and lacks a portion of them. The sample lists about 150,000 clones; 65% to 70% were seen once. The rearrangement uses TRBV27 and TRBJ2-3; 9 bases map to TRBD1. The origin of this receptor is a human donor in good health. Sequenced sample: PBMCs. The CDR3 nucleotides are TGTGCCAGCAGGATGTATGGGACAGGGAGCACAGATACGCAGTATTTT. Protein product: CASRMYGTGSTDTQYF.